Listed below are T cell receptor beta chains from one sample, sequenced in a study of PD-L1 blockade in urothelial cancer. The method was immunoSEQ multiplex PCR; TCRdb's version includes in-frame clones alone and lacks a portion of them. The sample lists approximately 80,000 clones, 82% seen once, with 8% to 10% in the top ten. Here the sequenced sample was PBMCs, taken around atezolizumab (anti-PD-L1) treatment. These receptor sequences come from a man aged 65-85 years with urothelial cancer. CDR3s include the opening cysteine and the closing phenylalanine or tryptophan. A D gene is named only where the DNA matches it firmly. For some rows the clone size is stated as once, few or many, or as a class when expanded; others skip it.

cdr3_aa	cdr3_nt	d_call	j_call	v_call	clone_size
CASSVVGTDTGELFF	TGTGCCAGCAGCGTAGTGGGGACTGACACCGGGGAGCTGTTTTTT	.	TRBJ2-2	TRBV9	.
CASSQEAGIRQPQHF	TGTGCCAGCAGCCAAGAGGCGGGGATTCGTCAGCCCCAGCATTTT	.	TRBJ1-5	TRBV4-2	once
CASSPKAGSPEAFF	TGTGCCAGCAGCCCTAAAGCGGGATCCCCTGAAGCTTTCTTT	.	TRBJ1-1	TRBV7-6	.
CASSRPTGVETQYF	TGTGCCAGCAGCCGTCCGACAGGGGTAGAGACCCAGTACTTC	TRBD1	TRBJ2-5	TRBV7-9	.
CASSPGTSGRESTDTQYF	TGTGCCAGCAGTCCGGGGACTAGCGGGAGAGAAAGCACAGATACGCAGTATTTT	TRBD2	TRBJ2-3	TRBV27	.
CASGLPGRGYTF	TGTGCTAGTGGTTTGCCGGGTCGTGGCTACACCTTC	.	TRBJ1-2	TRBV12-5	.
CASSLEDWVYGGGETQYF	TGCGCCAGCAGCTTGGAAGATTGGGTATACGGCGGGGGGGAGACCCAGTACTTC	TRBD2	TRBJ2-5	TRBV5-1	.
CASRKQGARGRAFF	TGTGCCAGCAGAAAACAGGGGGCGCGAGGAAGAGCTTTCTTT	TRBD1	TRBJ1-1	TRBV6-5	.
CSVDAGAEAFF	TGCAGCGTTGACGCCGGGGCTGAAGCTTTCTTT	.	TRBJ1-1	TRBV29-1	.
CASSSPRDSQYVEQYF	TGTGCCAGCAGCTCACCCCGGGACAGCCAATATGTGGAGCAGTACTTC	TRBD1	TRBJ2-7	TRBV7-8	.
CASSPSAGDYGYTF	TGTGCCAGCAGCCCGTCGGCGGGAGACTATGGCTACACCTTC	.	TRBJ1-2	TRBV7-8	.
CASGLVQGAGNQPQHF	TGTGCTAGTGGTTTGGTACAAGGGGCCGGCAATCAGCCCCAGCATTTT	.	TRBJ1-5	TRBV12-5	.
CAIRGYQETQYF	TGTGCCATTCGGGGTTACCAAGAGACCCAGTACTTC	.	TRBJ2-5	TRBV10-3	.
CASPFGTSEPNEQFF	TGTGCCAGTCCATTCGGGACTAGCGAACCTAATGAGCAGTTCTTC	TRBD2	TRBJ2-1	TRBV19	.
CASSRQLGGTDTQYF	TGTGCCAGCTCGCGCCAACTAGGCGGAACAGATACGCAGTATTTT	.	TRBJ2-3	TRBV18	.
CASSVSAGDNEQYF	TGTGCCAGCAGCGTCTCCGCAGGGGATAACGAGCAGTACTTC	.	TRBJ2-7	TRBV9	.
CASSIDRGVDQPQHF	TGTGCCAGTAGTATCGACAGGGGGGTGGATCAGCCCCAGCATTTT	TRBD1	TRBJ1-5	TRBV19	.
CASRRSLGAGNTIYF	TGTGCCAGCAGGCGATCTCTAGGGGCTGGAAACACCATATATTTT	.	TRBJ1-3	TRBV27	.